This paragraph reports one T cell receptor beta chain. In the authors' methods: Nucleated cell number was recorded as an estimate derived from reference gene primer amplification. Measured with immunoSEQ multiplex PCR; TCRdb has only the in-frame clones, and not every one. The DNA was the basis for D and trimming; V, J and clone size are from that table. The sample has about 150,000 clones, about nine tenths seen once. This entry comes from a study of blood T cell repertoires in COVID-19. CDR3 size: 14 residues. After removal of 4 bases from V and 7 bases from J, the junction contained 5 bases not matched to a gene. CDR1 and CDR2 (germline): SQVTM, ANQGSEA.

The V gene is TRBV29-1, the J gene TRBJ2-7; 15 nucleotides agree with TRBD2. Sequencing was done on a sample of peripheral blood. This clonotype originated in a human donor in a cohort sampled during active COVID-19. In DNA, the CDR3 is TGCAGCGTTGGAAGGACTAGCGGGAGGGGGGAGCAGTACTTC. Protein sequence: CSVGRTSGRGEQYF.